These T cell receptor beta chains were read from a single sample in a study of T cell responses to AZD1222 COVID-19 vaccine. Generated by immunoSEQ multiplex PCR, the TCRdb table keeps only in-frame clones and is missing some. The table has some 120,000 clones, roughly 93% seen once; the top ten hold approximately 7%. The sequencing used peripheral blood, collected on day 0 of AZD1222 vaccination. These receptors originate from an adult in good health. CDR3s include the opening cysteine and the closing phenylalanine or tryptophan. Fields, in order: J gene, clone size, V gene, D gene, CDR3 DNA, CDR3 protein. A D gene is named only where the DNA matches it firmly. Size is stated for part of the rows, as once, few or many counts, or as a class when the clone is expanded.

TRBJ2-5 | NA | TRBV30 | TRBD2 | TGTGCCTGGGGGGGACTAGCGGGACAAGAGACCCAGTACTTC | CAWGGLAGQETQYF
TRBJ1-4 | NA | TRBV2 | TRBD1 | TGTGCCAGCAGTCAAACAGGGGGCTGGGGAGAAAAACTGTTTTTT | CASSQTGGWGEKLFF
TRBJ1-1 | NA | TRBV11-2 | NA | TGTGCCAGCAGCTTAAGGCGGGGCGCAGACACTGAAGCTTTCTTT | CASSLRRGADTEAFF
TRBJ2-7 | NA | TRBV5-1 | NA | TGCGCCACCGCGCTAGCAGGAGGCTACGAGCAGTACTTC | CATALAGGYEQYF
TRBJ2-5 | NA | TRBV10-3 | NA | TGTGCCATCAGTGAGAGATATGGACTCCAAGAGACCCAGTACTTC | CAISERYGLQETQYF
TRBJ1-1 | NA | TRBV21-1 | NA | TGTGCCAGCAGCGGTTCGGGACTTTCAAAGGGGCAGTGGAGATTTAACACTGAAGCTTTCTTT | CASSGSGLSKGQWRFNTEAFF
TRBJ2-3 | NA | TRBV29-1 | NA | TGCAGCGGCGAAGGGCTAGAGGCAGATACGCAGTATTTT | CSGEGLEADTQYF
TRBJ2-7 | NA | TRBV6-6 | NA | TGTGCCAGCAGTCCGACAGTCTACGAGCAGTACTTC | CASSPTVYEQYF
TRBJ2-7 | NA | TRBV27 | NA | TGTGCCAGCAAAGGGACTCAGGCCAGCTCCTACGAGCAGTACTTC | CASKGTQASSYEQYF
TRBJ2-1 | NA | TRBV7-9 | NA | TGTGCCGGACAAGAGGGAGCCTACAATGAGCAGTTCTTC | CAGQEGAYNEQFF
TRBJ2-2 | NA | TRBV11-3 | NA | TGTGCCAGCAGCCCAGGGAACACCGGGGAGCTGTTTTTT | CASSPGNTGELFF
TRBJ2-5 | NA | TRBV1 | NA | TGCACCAGCAGCCAAGATCCGGGACCCCCGGGGACCCAGTACTTC | CTSSQDPGPPGTQYF
TRBJ2-1 | NA | TRBV5-1 | NA | TGCGCCAGCAGCTTGAGACTAGAGTTGGACAATGAGCAGTTCTTC | CASSLRLELDNEQFF
TRBJ2-1 | NA | TRBV13 | TRBD2 | TGTGCCAGCAGCTCTGGGACTAGCGGGAGGTATGAGCAGTTCTTC | CASSSGTSGRYEQFF
TRBJ1-4 | NA | TRBV7-9 | TRBD1 | TGTGCCAGCAGCTTTCAGGGGGCAACTAATGAAAAACTGTTTTTT | CASSFQGATNEKLFF
TRBJ2-7 | NA | TRBV30 | NA | TGTGCCTGGAAGAAGGCGGGAACCTACGAGCAGTACTTC | CAWKKAGTYEQYF
TRBJ1-2 | NA | TRBV19 | NA | TGTGCCAGTAGTTTCAAACCGGTTAGGAGGGATGGCTACACCTTC | CASSFKPVRRDGYTF
TRBJ1-2 | NA | TRBV5-4 | NA | TGTGCCAGCAGCCAGAACGCTGTAAACTATGGCTACACCTTC | CASSQNAVNYGYTF
TRBJ2-1 | NA | TRBV14 | NA | TGTGCCAGCAGCCAAGATTGGGCTAGCTTGTACAATGAGCAGTTCTTC | CASSQDWASLYNEQFF
TRBJ2-7 | NA | TRBV15 | TRBD2 | TGTGCCACCAGCAGAGCTAGCGGGAGTAGTTACGAGCAGTACTTC | CATSRASGSSYEQYF
TRBJ1-6 | once | TRBV3-1/TRBV3-2 | NA | TGTGCCAGCAGCCAAGACTCCCCACCCCTCCACTTT | CASSQDSPPLHF
TRBJ1-5 | few | TRBV6-1 | NA | TGTGCCAGCAGTGAAGCGGGCGTTAGGCCTCACACCCAGCATTTT | CASSEAGVRPHTQHF
TRBJ2-1 | NA | TRBV24-1 | NA | TGTGCCACCAGTGACTCGAGTCTCTATGAGCAGTTCTTC | CATSDSSLYEQFF
TRBJ1-5 | NA | TRBV7-2 | NA | TGTGCCAGCAGCTACGGACAGTCCAATCAGCCCCAGCATTTT | CASSYGQSNQPQHF
TRBJ1-2 | NA | TRBV2 | TRBD1 | TGTGCCAGCAGTGAATCGCACAGGGGGCATTTCTCCTATGGCTACACCTTC | CASSESHRGHFSYGYTF
TRBJ2-7 | NA | TRBV19 | TRBD1 | TGTGCCAGTAGTCCCGGACAGGGGGTCTACGAGCAGTACTTC | CASSPGQGVYEQYF
TRBJ1-2 | NA | TRBV7-9 | NA | TGTGCCAGCAGCTTAGGTGGTGGTGGCTACACCTTC | CASSLGGGGYTF
TRBJ1-4 | NA | TRBV9 | NA | TGTGCCAGCAGCGGTCACGGGGCTAATGAAAAACTGTTTTTT | CASSGHGANEKLFF
TRBJ2-2 | NA | TRBV25-1 | NA | TGTGCCAGCAGCGGGCTGTGGGGTATCACCGGGGAGCTGTTTTTT | CASSGLWGITGELFF
TRBJ2-3 | NA | TRBV5-4 | NA | TGTGCCAGCAGCTTCTCCGGGCCCCACACAGATACGCAGTATTTT | CASSFSGPHTDTQYF
TRBJ2-7 | NA | TRBV7-2 | NA | TGTGCCAGCAGCTTGTGGGACGCAGGGAGGCGAGAGCAGTACTTC | CASSLWDAGRREQYF
TRBJ2-6 | NA | TRBV7-9 | NA | TGTGCCAGCTCGAGTGGTGGTACTGGGGCCAACGTCCTGACTTTC | CASSSGGTGANVLTF
TRBJ1-6 | NA | TRBV6-5 | NA | TGTGCCAGCAGTTATGACCTTAATTCACCCCTCCACTTT | CASSYDLNSPLHF
TRBJ2-7 | NA | TRBV4-2 | TRBD2 | TGTGCCAGCAGCCAAGAAGGACTAGCGGGAGAAAAGTACTTC | CASSQEGLAGEKYF
TRBJ2-7 | NA | TRBV5-5 | NA | TGTGCCAGCAGCTTCCCTACGCCAACCTACGAGCAGTACTTC | CASSFPTPTYEQYF
TRBJ1-1 | NA | TRBV27 | NA | TGTGCCAGCGGCGACAGGAACACTGAAGCTTTCTTT | CASGDRNTEAFF
TRBJ1-2 | NA | TRBV9 | TRBD1 | TGTGCCAGCAGCTACCTTGGACAGGGGGGGAACGGCTACACCTTC | CASSYLGQGGNGYTF
TRBJ2-7 | NA | TRBV5-6 | TRBD1 | TGTGCCAGCGACAGTGGGACAGGGGTCCACGAGCAGTACTTC | CASDSGTGVHEQYF
TRBJ2-1 | NA | TRBV5-8 | NA | TGTGCCAGCACCATCAGGGGCTACAATGAGCAGTTCTTC | CASTIRGYNEQFF
TRBJ1-1 | NA | TRBV19 | NA | TGTGCCAGTAGTAGCCCGGGACAACCGAACACTGAAGCTTTCTTT | CASSSPGQPNTEAFF
TRBJ2-3 | NA | TRBV28 | NA | TGTGCCAGCAGTCTCTGGGCAGGGAGAGCAGATACGCAGTATTTT | CASSLWAGRADTQYF
TRBJ1-6 | NA | TRBV5-5 | NA | TGTGCCAGCAGCCCCTGGTCGGGGCCCTCACCCCTCCACTTT | CASSPWSGPSPLHF
TRBJ2-3 | NA | TRBV5-1 | NA | TGCGCCAGCAGCTTGGTCGGGAGCCATAGGACAGATACGCAGTATTTT | CASSLVGSHRTDTQYF
TRBJ1-5 | NA | TRBV19 | NA | TGTGCCACAAAAGGGGATTTTAGCAATCAGCCCCAGCATTTT | CATKGDFSNQPQHF
TRBJ2-1 | NA | TRBV10-3 | NA | TGTGCCATCAGTGAGTCGAGGGGGAACAATGAGCAGTTCTTC | CAISESRGNNEQFF
TRBJ2-1 | NA | TRBV5-1 | NA | TGCGCCAGCAGCTTGACAAGGGTGTATGCTGAGCAGTTCTTC | CASSLTRVYAEQFF
TRBJ2-7 | NA | TRBV5-1 | NA | TGCGCCAGCAGCTGGCTCGGGGACGAGCAGTACTTC | CASSWLGDEQYF
TRBJ1-3 | NA | TRBV6-5 | NA | TGTGCCAGCAGTTACTCGAGAGGGACCGTAGGAAACACCATATATTTT | CASSYSRGTVGNTIYF
TRBJ2-7 | NA | TRBV2 | TRBD2 | TGTGCAGCGGGAGCTGCCTACGAGCAGTACTTC | CAAGAAYEQYF
TRBJ2-1 | NA | TRBV6-1 | NA | TGTGCCAGCAGTGAAGCCGTTGGGAAGTGGAATGAGCAGTTCTTC | CASSEAVGKWNEQFF
TRBJ2-7 | NA | TRBV6-5 | NA | TGTGCCAGCAGGCCTAGGACGGCCTTCTACGAGCAGTACTTC | CASRPRTAFYEQYF
TRBJ2-7 | NA | TRBV7-6 | TRBD1 | TGTGCCAGCAGCCGCATCCGGGACAGCGAGCAGTACTTC | CASSRIRDSEQYF
TRBJ2-7 | NA | TRBV4-2 | NA | TGTGCCAGCAGCCAAGAAGGGGGGTCTGGTTACGAGCAGTACTTC | CASSQEGGSGYEQYF